The clone carrying this TCR beta chain was counted between two and nine times. This entry is derived from a study of blood T cell repertoires in COVID-19. This CDR3 spans 15 amino acids. The germline gives CDR1 SGHTA, CDR2 FQGNSA. V was trimmed by 6 bases and J by 7 bases, leaving 19 bases between them. Produced via immunoSEQ multiplex PCR; TCRdb's table is partial and in-frame only. The sample shows tens of thousands of clones, approximately 90% of them seen only once. The sequence was collected from a woman between 45 and 60 years old with acute COVID-19. V usage is TRBV7-2 and J usage is TRBJ1-3, with D possibly TRBD1 on 6 matching bases. Source material: PBMCs or T cells enriched from blood (not recorded which). In DNA, the CDR3 is TGTGCCAGCAGTCTAGTGACAGGCCGTCGGAACACCATATATTTT. Translation gives CASSLVTGRRNTIYF.